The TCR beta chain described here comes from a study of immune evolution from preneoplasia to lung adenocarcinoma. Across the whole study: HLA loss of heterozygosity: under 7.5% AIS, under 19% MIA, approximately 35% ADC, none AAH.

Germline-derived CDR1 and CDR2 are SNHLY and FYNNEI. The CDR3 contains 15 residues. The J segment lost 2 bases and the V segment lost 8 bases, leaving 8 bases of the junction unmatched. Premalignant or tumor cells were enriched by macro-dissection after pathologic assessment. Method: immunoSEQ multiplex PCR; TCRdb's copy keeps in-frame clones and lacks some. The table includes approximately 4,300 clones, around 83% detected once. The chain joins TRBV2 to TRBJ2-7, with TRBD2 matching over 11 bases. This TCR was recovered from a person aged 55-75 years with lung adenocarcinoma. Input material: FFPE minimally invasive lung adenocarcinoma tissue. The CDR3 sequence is CASWVTSGSPYEQYF. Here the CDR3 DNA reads TGTGCCAGCTGGGTTACTAGCGGGAGTCCCTACGAGCAGTACTTC.